The entry that follows covers one TCR beta chain sequence. The CDR3 regions of TCR beta were amplified from RNA transcripts. The HTBI primer set was used in a first-round RT-PCR of the TCR CDR3. TCRdb re-called the multiplex PCR reads with MiXCR, one entry per CDR3 protein. Counted here are 600,000 to 800,000 distinct CDR3 sequences, over 35% occurring once; the ten biggest clones make up less than 40%. Per germline, CDR1 MDHEN and CDR2 SYDVKM. Trimming took 11 bases from V and 7 from J, leaving 14 bases between them. The CDR3 covers 11 residues. Participants, patients aged 18 to 65, had newly diagnosed hyperthyroidism with a duration under 2 months. This record belongs to a study of T cells in Graves' hyperthyroidism and ophthalmopathy.

The sequence was obtained from a woman in her forties with Graves' hyperthyroidism. The chain links TRBV28 to TRBJ1-2; TRBD1 might be the D (6 bases). The sequencing sample was made of blood. DNA of the CDR3: TGTGCCTGTTCGGGGGCGCGTGGCTACACCTTC. It yields the protein CACSGARGYTF.